A single sample gave rise to the 31 T cell receptor beta chains below, sequenced in a study of blood T cells in healthy people across ages. With a J-beta primer mix and a sample-barcoded 5' primer, a second PCR ran about 7 to 12 cycles. TCRdb called the 5' RACE reads again in MiXCR, with one record for every CDR3 protein. This sample has 660,000 or so distinct CDR3 sequences; under 65% occur once, and the top ten carry roughly 34%. The sequencing input was blood. The receptors derive from a man between 60 and 75 years old in good health.

This CDR3 is CSARGGASSGGGEETQYF. In DNA form, the CDR3 reads TGCAGTGCTAGAGGGGGTGCTTCTAGCGGGGGTGGCGAGGAGACCCAGTACTTC. The chain couples TRBV20-1 to TRBJ2-7; 10 bases align to TRBD2. The end of the DNA fits TRBJ2-5 better, so the J call may be wrong. This CDR3 spans 18 amino acids. Germline V gene data show CDR1 as DFQATT and CDR2 as SNEGSKA (reference sequence).

A few counts support this clonotype. This chain links TRBV7-2 with TRBJ2-1; 7 nucleotides agree with TRBD1. The CDR3 consists of 11 residues. Germline V gene data show CDR1 as SGHTA and CDR2 as FQGNSA. The V gene end was trimmed by 5 bases and the J gene end by 13 bases; junction bases not matched to a gene: 5. This CDR3 is CASSPDRVQFF. DNA of the CDR3: TGTGCCAGCAGCCCCGACAGGGTCCAGTTCTTC.

This chain joins TRBV9 and TRBJ2-3; D is perhaps TRBD2 (5 bases). Germline lookup yields CDR1 SGDLS and CDR2 YYNGEE. The V end lost 4 bases, the J end lost 8 bases, and 20 bases lay between the germline ends. The CDR3 sequence is 15 residues long. CDR3 DNA: TGTGCCAGCAGCCCCCCCGGGCTAGAGGGTATTACGCAGTATTTT. Translated, it gives CASSPPGLEGITQYF.

The V and J genes are TRBV20-1 and TRBJ2-2; possible D gene TRBD1, 5 bases. Trimming took 3 bases from V and 5 from J, leaving 16 bases between them. Germline assignment: CDR1 DFQATT and CDR2 SNEGSKA (reference sequence). CDR3 length equals 15 residues. CDR3 loop: CSASRTGLRTGELFF. In nucleotides, the CDR3 is TGCAGTGCTAGTCGCACAGGTTTGAGAACCGGGGAGCTGTTTTTT.

J is TRBJ1-2 and V is TRBV6-4, with D possibly TRBD1 on 6 matching bases. This CDR3 has 16 amino acids. Germline V gene sequence: CDR1 MRHNA, CDR2 SNTAGT. The germline V and J ends were trimmed by 3 bases and 5 bases, with 19 bases remaining between them. CDR3 protein: CASSEKVGTLFYGYTF. As DNA, the CDR3 is TGTGCCAGCAGTGAAAAAGTCGGGACACTATTTTATGGCTACACCTTC.

V is TRBV11-1 and J is TRBJ1-1; 7 bases align to TRBD1. Trimming removed 8 bases from V and 1 base from J; junction bases left unmatched: 4. The CDR3 covers 13 residues. Per the germline V gene, CDR1 is SGHAT and CDR2 is FQDESV (reference sequence). The CDR3 DNA follows: TGTGCCAGCGCAGACAGGGAGAACACTGAAGCTTTCTTT. Translating gives CASADRENTEAFF. Full variable domain (rest looked up from reference TRBV11-1 and TRBJ1-1): EAEVAQSPRYKITEKSQAVAFWCDPISGHATLYWYRQILGQGPELLVQFQDESVVDDSQLPKDRFSAERLKGVDSTLKIQPAELGDSAMYLCASADRENTEAFFGQGTRLTVV.

The rearrangement joins TRBV20-1 to TRBJ2-7, with D possibly TRBD2 on 6 matching bases. Germline CDR1 and CDR2: DFQATT and SNEGSKA (reference sequence). Trimming took off 4 bases at V and 0 bases at J, with 13 bases between the two ends. This CDR3 is 14 amino acids long. The CDR3 DNA is TGCAGTGCTAAGGGCGGGGTGAGCTCCTACGAGCAGTACTTC. Its protein is CSAKGGVSSYEQYF.

The rearrangement uses TRBV7-2 and TRBJ2-5, with unresolved D. The V gene's germline CDR1 is SGHTA and CDR2 FQGNSA. V dropped 3 bases and J dropped 5 bases, with 13 bases sitting between them. The CDR3 is 14 residues long. The CDR3 loop is CASSFRRDGETQYF. In DNA form, the CDR3 reads TGTGCCAGCAGCTTCAGGAGAGACGGTGAGACCCAGTACTTC.

J is TRBJ1-4 and V is TRBV7-2; D may be TRBD1 (5 bases). The V gene's germline CDR1 is SGHTA and CDR2 FQGNSA. The CDR3 is 16 residues long. V was clipped by 6 bases and J by 0 bases, with 14 bases between them. CDR3 nucleotide sequence: TGTGCCAGCAGGATACTCGGGACCGCAACTAATGAAAAACTGTTTTTT. As protein: CASRILGTATNEKLFF.

The rearrangement uses TRBV4-1 and TRBJ2-7; 10 nucleotides agree with TRBD2. The V gene's germline CDR1 is MGHRA and CDR2 YSYEKL. CDR3 length: 19 residues. The V segment lost 5 bases and the J segment 2 bases; nucleotides outside the gene matches: 18. CDR3 bases: TGCGCCAGCAGCAAGAACCAACTAGCGGGGACAGCTAACCCCTACGAGCAGTACTTC. This sequence encodes CASSKNQLAGTANPYEQYF.

CDR3 in DNA: TGTGCCAGCAGCTTCGGACAGGGCATGGATGAGCAGTTCTTC. Translation: CASSFGQGMDEQFF. V usage is TRBV9 and J usage is TRBJ2-1; TRBD1 matches at 8 bases. The CDR3 totals 14 residues. Per germline, CDR1 SGDLS and CDR2 YYNGEE. V shed 4 bases and J 8 bases; nucleotides not matched to a gene: 8.

This clonotype appeared a few times. The genes are TRBV5-1 and TRBJ2-1; D gene unclear. The CDR3 runs to 15 residues. Deletions cut 2 bases from V and 0 bases from J, with 9 bases between. CDR1 is SGHRS, CDR2 YFSETQ, per germline. CDR3 DNA sequence: TGCGCCAGCAGCTTTTTGCAGCCCTCCTACAATGAGCAGTTCTTC. This sequence encodes CASSFLQPSYNEQFF. The variable domain in full, completed from reference TRBV5-1 and TRBJ2-1, reads KAGVTQTPRYLIKTRGQQVTLSCSPISGHRSVSWYQQTPGQGLQFLFEYFSETQRNKGNFPGRFSGRQFSNSRSEMNVSTLELGDSALYLCASSFLQPSYNEQFFGPGTRLTVL.

The chain is built from TRBV12-3 or TRBV12-4 and TRBJ2-7, with 10 positions matching TRBD1. Trimming took 5 bases from V and 9 from J; bases not matched to a gene: 4. This CDR3 is built from 12 residues. CDR3: CASSPGTGAQYF. For the CDR3, the DNA is TGTGCCAGCAGTCCTGGGACAGGGGCGCAGTACTTC.

The chain has TRBV2 and TRBJ2-5; the D is unclear. Germline CDR1 is SNHLY and CDR2 is FYNNEI. Trimming left V 5 bases short and J 5 bases short, with 12 bases between. The CDR3 loop spans 13 amino acids. CDR3 in DNA: TGTGCCAGCAGTCAGGAAGTACGGGAGACCCAGTACTTC. It is translated as CASSQEVRETQYF.

The rearrangement uses TRBV11-2 and TRBJ2-7, with 9 bases fitting TRBD2. Germline trimming cut 3 bases from V and 2 bases from J; bases unmatched to any gene: 8. In germline, CDR1 is SGHAT, CDR2 FQNNGV. CDR3 size: 16 residues. CDR3 sequence: CASSFKSGGLPYEQYF. The CDR3 DNA follows: TGTGCCAGCAGCTTCAAGAGCGGGGGGCTTCCCTACGAGCAGTACTTC.

A few counts support this clonotype. The chain recombines TRBV10-3 with TRBJ2-3; D gene ambiguous. Trimming left V 6 bases short and J 5 bases short, with 9 bases between. The germline gives CDR1 ENHRY, CDR2 SYGVKD. The CDR3 is 12 residues long. The CDR3 DNA reads as TGTGCCATCAGCAGGACGGTAGATACGCAGTATTTT. Translation gives CAISRTVDTQYF.

This clonotype was detected many times. This chain connects TRBV10-3 to TRBJ2-7; 8 positions match TRBD1. This CDR3 has 12 residues. J lost 2 bases, V lost 11 bases, and 5 bases had no gene match. Germline V lookup: CDR1 ENHRY, CDR2 SYGVKD. Written as DNA, the CDR3 is TGTGCCGGCGCGGACAGGGCCTACGAGCAGTACTTC. This encodes CAGADRAYEQYF.

Comments on this clonotype: An end of the junction does not agree with germline; a read error may underlie this. CDR3 sequence (DNA): TGCGTCAGCCATGCCACAGGGATAGAGACCCAGTACTTC. Translation: CVSHATGIETQYF. V and J are TRBV10-2 and TRBJ2-5; the D gene is possibly TRBD1 (6 bases). Germline loops: CDR1 WSHSY, CDR2 SAAADI. The CDR3 runs 13 residues.

V and J are TRBV4-1 and TRBJ2-1; 8 nucleotides line up with TRBD2. This CDR3 region has 18 residues. Looked up from germline, CDR1 is MGHRA and CDR2 is YSYEKL. Trimming removed 1 base from V and 7 bases from J; junction bases left unmatched: 15. The DNA for the CDR3 is TGCGCCAGCAGCCAAGTTCGGGGTGTGACTAGCGACCAAAATGAGCAGTTCTTC. This sequence encodes CASSQVRGVTSDQNEQFF.

This clonotype came up many times. The CDR3 protein is CASSPTLDGASNYGYTF. CDR3 coding DNA: TGCGCCAGCAGCCCGACCCTGGACGGGGCCTCGAACTATGGCTACACCTTC. The gene calls are TRBV4-1 and TRBJ1-2; D might be TRBD1 (5 bases). This CDR3 is 17 amino acids long. Deletions cut 4 bases from V and 2 bases from J, with 20 bases between. In germline, CDR1 is MGHRA, CDR2 YSYEKL.

This clonotype was seen a few times. V and J are TRBV11-2 and TRBJ2-3; 7 nucleotides line up with TRBD2. V shed 1 base and J 3 bases; nucleotides not matched to a gene: 10. The V gene's germline CDR1 is SGHAT and CDR2 FQNNGV. This CDR3 contains 17 residues. CDR3 residues: CASSLVFGDGGTDTQYF. The CDR3 DNA reads as TGTGCCAGCAGCTTAGTTTTCGGGGACGGGGGGACAGATACGCAGTATTTT.

V is TRBV7-2 and J is TRBJ2-7; D may be TRBD2 (6 bases). The CDR3 extends over 13 amino acids. The V end lost 5 bases, the J end lost 3 bases, and 11 bases lay between the germline ends. Germline CDR1 and CDR2: SGHTA and FQGNSA. CDR3 loop: CASSPVGGYEQYF. CDR3 DNA: TGTGCCAGCAGCCCCGTGGGGGGCTACGAGCAGTACTTC.

This chain connects TRBV7-9 to TRBJ2-1, with D possibly being TRBD2 (5 bases). Germline CDR1 SEHNR, CDR2 FQNEAQ (reference sequence). V gave up 3 bases and J gave up 7 bases, with 13 bases separating them. This CDR3 spans 14 amino acids. The CDR3 spells CASSFGLYGNEQFF. CDR3 sequence (DNA): TGTGCCAGCAGCTTCGGACTTTACGGGAATGAGCAGTTCTTC.

This clonotype was found a few times. This chain uses TRBV19 with TRBJ2-5; D remains ambiguous. This CDR3 is 12 amino acids long. V was pared by 6 bases and J by 3 bases, with 8 bases between. CDR1 and CDR2 from the germline V gene are LNHDA and SQIVND (reference sequence). Here the CDR3 reads CASSHREETQYF. CDR3 DNA sequence: TGTGCCAGTAGCCACAGAGAAGAGACCCAGTACTTC.

V is TRBV28 and J is TRBJ2-4, with 8 bases matching TRBD1. The J segment lost 0 bases and the V segment lost 5 bases, leaving 3 bases of the junction unmatched. Looked up from germline, CDR1 is MDHEN and CDR2 is SYDVKM. The CDR3 covers 15 residues. CDR3 sequence: CASSPDRVAKNIQYF. As DNA, the CDR3 is TGTGCCAGCAGTCCGGACAGGGTAGCCAAAAACATTCAGTACTTC.

V is TRBV20-1 and J is TRBJ2-1, with D perhaps assigned TRBD1 or TRBD2 (6 bases each). Germline V gene data show CDR1 as DFQATT and CDR2 as SNEGSKA (reference sequence). Trimming shortened V by 6 bases and J by 3 bases, and 18 bases separated the two germline ends. CDR3 size: 15 residues. CDR3 coding DNA: TGCAGTGCCCCAGGACGGGGGCCCATCTACAATGAGCAGTTCTTC. Its translation is CSAPGRGPIYNEQFF.

The table lists this clonotype with a few counts. The rearrangement joins TRBV25-1 to TRBJ2-1; TRBD1 matches 8 bases. CDR3 length equals 14 residues. The trim removed 7 bases at V and 6 bases at J, leaving 8 bases unmatched. CDR1 and CDR2 (germline): MGHDK, SYGVNS. The CDR3 sequence is CASKPRTGINEQFF. CDR3 DNA: TGTGCCAGCAAACCCCGGACAGGGATCAATGAGCAGTTCTTC.

The rearrangement links TRBV19 to TRBJ1-5; a possible D gene is TRBD1 (6 bases). Germline loops: CDR1 LNHDA, CDR2 SQIVND (reference sequence). The CDR3 has 14 residues. V gave up 5 bases and J gave up 3 bases, with 11 bases separating them. Here the CDR3 reads CASSEQGNNQPQHF. CDR3 bases: TGTGCCAGTAGTGAACAGGGTAACAATCAGCCCCAGCATTTT. Filled out from reference TRBV19 and TRBJ1-5, the complete variable domain reads DGGITQSPKYLFRKEGQNVTLSCEQNLNHDAMYWYRQDPGQGLRLIYYSQIVNDFQKGDIAEGYSVSREKKESFPLTVTSAQKNPTAFYLCASSEQGNNQPQHFGDGTRLSIL.

V is TRBV10-2 and J is TRBJ2-7; possibly TRBD1 for D (5 bases). The CDR3 runs 14 residues. The germline V gene has CDR1 WSHSY and CDR2 SAAADI. Trimming removed 4 bases at V and 0 bases at J, with 10 bases between. The DNA for the CDR3 is TGCGCCAGCAGTGCCCTTAGGGGCTCCTACGAGCAGTACTTC. It is translated as CASSALRGSYEQYF.

CDR3 in amino acids: CASSVLRLAGSGELFF. The CDR3, as DNA: TGTGCCAGCAGCGTGTTGCGGCTAGCGGGGTCCGGGGAGCTGTTTTTT. The chain links TRBV9 to TRBJ2-2; the match to TRBD2 covers 9 bases. Per the germline V gene, CDR1 is SGDLS and CDR2 is YYNGEE. The CDR3 covers 16 residues. With V trimmed by 2 bases and J by 6 bases, 8 bases remained unmatched.

On this clonotype itself: A single base separates this from a much larger clone, so it may be a read error. The rearrangement links TRBV5-1 to TRBJ2-3; 7 nucleotides agree with TRBD1. The CDR3 is 15 residues long. V gave up 4 bases and J gave up 2 bases; unmatched junction bases: 7. The germline V gene has CDR1 SGHRS and CDR2 YFSETQ. The CDR3 here is CASSGTGDPTDTQYF. The CDR3 coding sequence is TGCGCCAGCAGCGGCACAGGGGACCCCACAGATACGCAGTATTTT.